Shown below are 20 T cell receptor beta chains from a single sample sequenced in a study of shared clonotypes between healthy human individuals. Measured with immunoSEQ multiplex PCR; TCRdb has only the in-frame clones, and not every one. This repertoire shows over 1.5 million clones, 95% to 99% found once; its top ten account for roughly 0.45%. Sequenced: naive CD4+ T cells sorted from blood. Subset: CD45RA+ positively selected. The receptors here all came from a man aged 25-40 years in good health.

The rearrangement links TRBV5-1 to TRBJ2-1, with 7 bases that match TRBD2. V was clipped by 5 bases and J by 0 bases; unmatched bases: 5. CDR1 is SGHRS, CDR2 YFSETQ, per germline. This CDR3 contains 15 residues. The chain's CDR3 is CASRNSGPSYNEQFF. The CDR3 DNA reads TGCGCCAGCAGGAATAGCGGGCCCTCCTACAATGAGCAGTTCTTC.

The rearrangement uses TRBV15 and TRBJ2-7; weak D call: TRBD2 (6 bases). Germline V gene data show CDR1 as LNHNV and CDR2 as YYDKDF (reference sequence). The CDR3 contains 14 residues. V gave up 1 base and J gave up 7 bases, with 14 bases separating them. CDR3 nucleotide sequence: TGTGCCACCAGCAGAGTAGGGGAGGAGGAGGAGCAGTACTTC. Its protein product is CATSRVGEEEEQYF.

This clone was counted a single time. Distinct nucleotide sequences in the sample also encode this CDR3. This chain uses TRBV18 with TRBJ2-2; D remains unclear. V lost 6 bases and J 0 bases, leaving 2 bases between the germline ends. The CDR3 is made up of 12 amino acids. Germline loops: CDR1 KGHSH, CDR2 LQKENI. The CDR3 sequence: CASSANTGELFF. In DNA, the CDR3 is TGTGCCAGCTCCGCGAACACCGGGGAGCTGTTTTTT.

This rearrangement joins TRBV9 to TRBJ2-7; D perhaps matches TRBD2 (6 bases). V was clipped by 0 bases and J by 6 bases, with 13 bases between them. The CDR3 has 14 amino acids. CDR1 is SGDLS, CDR2 YYNGEE, per germline. CDR3 loop: CASSVVSGAAEQYF. In nucleotides, the CDR3 is TGTGCCAGCAGCGTAGTATCGGGAGCCGCCGAGCAGTACTTC. The entire variable domain, with the rest obtained from reference TRBV9 and TRBJ2-7, is as follows: DSGVTQTPKHLITATGQRVTLRCSPRSGDLSVYWYQQSLDQGLQFLIQYYNGEERAKGNILERFSAQQFPDLHSELNLSSLELGDSALYFCASSVVSGAAEQYFGPGTRLTVT.

In regard to this clone: Other nucleotide sequences from this sample produce the same CDR3. V usage is TRBV11-2 and J usage is TRBJ2-5, with D uncertain. This CDR3 is built from 13 residues. From germline, CDR1 is SGHAT and CDR2 FQNNGV. Trimming removed 3 bases from V and 0 bases from J, with 5 bases in between. CDR3 bases: TGTGCCAGCAGCTTCAGTCACCAAGAGACCCAGTACTTC. It specifies CASSFSHQETQYF.

The chain joins TRBV19 to TRBJ1-2; D call uncertain. CDR3 length: 14 amino acids. The germline V and J ends were trimmed by 3 bases and 4 bases, with 12 bases remaining between them. Germline loops: CDR1 LNHDA, CDR2 SQIVND (reference sequence). The CDR3, as DNA: TGTGCCAGTAGTATCTCCCCGCCTATCTATGGCTACACCTTC. It yields the protein CASSISPPIYGYTF.

This chain uses TRBV20-1 with TRBJ1-4, with a weak D call TRBD1 (5 bases). CDR1 is DFQATT, CDR2 SNEGSKA, per germline (reference sequence). The CDR3 is 11 amino acids. Deletions cut 5 bases from V and 4 bases from J, with 5 bases between. The DNA of the CDR3 is TGCAGTGCTCAGGGTAATGAAAAACTGTTTTTT. This translates into CSAQGNEKLFF.

The rearrangement joins TRBV14 to TRBJ2-6; 9 positions match TRBD1. V was clipped by 1 base and J by 4 bases; unmatched bases: 8. The CDR3 has 18 amino acids. Germline V gene sequence: CDR1 SGHDN, CDR2 FVKESK. CDR3 DNA: TGTGCCAGCAGCCAAGTCGGGACAGGGATATCCGGGGCCAACGTCCTGACTTTC. Translating it yields CASSQVGTGISGANVLTF.

The rearrangement uses TRBV6-6 and TRBJ2-5, with a weak D call TRBD2 (5 bases). CDR1 is MNHNY, CDR2 SVGAGI, per germline (reference sequence). The V end lost 8 bases, the J end lost 5 bases, and 12 bases lay between the germline ends. The CDR3 length is 12 residues. The CDR3 DNA sequence: TGTGCCAGCGGCTACCCGGGGGAGACCCAGTACTTC. Its translation: CASGYPGETQYF.

A word on this clone: At the DNA level, this CDR3 is encoded by other sequences in the same sample as well. The V gene is TRBV28, the J gene TRBJ2-5; D gene unclear. Trimming left V 5 bases short and J 2 bases short, with 3 bases between. This CDR3 is built from 11 residues. CDR1 and CDR2 from the germline V gene are MDHEN and SYDVKM. CDR3: CASSVQETQYF. The CDR3 DNA is TGTGCCAGCAGTGTACAAGAGACCCAGTACTTC.

This clone has just one count. This chain links TRBV7-2 with TRBJ1-4; D remains ambiguous. Per the germline V gene, CDR1 is SGHTA and CDR2 is FQGNSA. The length of the CDR3 is 15 residues. V was pared by 5 bases and J by 4 bases, with 14 bases between. DNA of the CDR3: TGTGCCAGCAGCCGAGCGGGCCAAGTTAATGAAAAACTGTTTTTT. This codes for CASSRAGQVNEKLFF.

V usage is TRBV9 and J usage is TRBJ2-1; 8 bases align to TRBD2. Germline V gives CDR1 SGDLS, CDR2 YYNGEE. The CDR3 sequence is 15 residues long. V lost 4 bases and J lost 7; bases outside the gene matches: 10. CDR3 loop: CASSPPAGEWNEQFF. DNA for the CDR3: TGTGCCAGCAGCCCCCCAGCGGGAGAGTGGAATGAGCAGTTCTTC.

The chain carries TRBV5-5 and TRBJ2-7; TRBD1 is a possible D gene (8 bases). Germline V gene data show CDR1 as SGHKS and CDR2 as YYEKEE (reference sequence). The CDR3 runs 17 residues. Trimming pared 4 bases from V and 0 bases from J, leaving 20 bases between. In DNA, the CDR3 is TGTGCCAGCAGCACCGGGACAGGCTGGACTAGCTCCTACGAGCAGTACTTC. Encoded protein: CASSTGTGWTSSYEQYF.

The chain has TRBV7-8 and TRBJ2-7; D uncertain. Germline-derived CDR1 and CDR2 are SGHVS and FQNEAQ. The CDR3 is made up of 13 amino acids. Trimming pared 4 bases from V and 2 bases from J, leaving 9 bases between. The CDR3 loop reads CASSYGLTYEQYF. CDR3 bases: TGTGCCAGCAGCTACGGTCTTACCTACGAGCAGTACTTC.

This chain connects TRBV7-8 to TRBJ2-1; 7 positions match TRBD2. V dropped 6 bases and J dropped 6; count of bases not matched to a gene: 8. CDR1 SGHVS and CDR2 FQNEAQ come from the germline V gene. The CDR3 has 14 residues. The CDR3 region has the DNA TGTGCCAGCAGACGGGACTACCTGGGCAATGAGCAGTTCTTC. Translated: CASRRDYLGNEQFF.

As for this clone: The sample contains more than one DNA sequence encoding this CDR3. This chain links TRBV9 with TRBJ2-2; a possible D gene is TRBD1 (6 bases). Germline V CDR1 and CDR2: SGDLS, YYNGEE. V was pared by 3 bases and J by 2 bases, with 11 bases between. This CDR3 contains 15 residues. The CDR3: CASSAGTPNTGELFF. The CDR3 bases are TGTGCCAGCAGCGCCGGGACACCAAACACCGGGGAGCTGTTTTTT.

Note on this clone: This sample also contains other DNA sequences that code for the same CDR3. The CDR3 DNA follows: TGCAGTGCGACACAAGAGACCCAGTACTTC. Its translation is CSATQETQYF. The V gene is TRBV20-1, the J gene TRBJ2-5; no clear D gene. V was pared by 6 bases and J by 2 bases, with 4 bases between. The CDR3 runs to 10 residues. Germline assignment: CDR1 DFQATT and CDR2 SNEGSKA (reference sequence).

This sequence joins TRBV7-8 and TRBJ2-7; 14 nucleotides agree with TRBD2. Germline loops: CDR1 SGHVS, CDR2 FQNEAQ. V lost 1 base, J lost 2 bases, and 7 bases stayed unmatched. The CDR3 length is 18 residues. DNA of the CDR3: TGTGCCAGCAGCTTAGAGAGGACTAGCGGGAGGAGCCCCTACGAGCAGTACTTC. It yields the protein CASSLERTSGRSPYEQYF. Complete variable domain (other parts from reference TRBV7-8 and TRBJ2-7): GAGVSQSPRYKVAKRGQDVALRCDPISGHVSLFWYQQALGQGPEFLTYFQNEAQLDKSGLPSDRFFAERPEGSVSTLKIQRTQQEDSAVYLCASSLERTSGRSPYEQYFGPGTRLTVT.

The V gene is TRBV7-9, the J gene TRBJ1-1; possible D gene TRBD1, 5 bases. This CDR3 is 13 amino acids long. CDR1 and CDR2 (germline): SEHNR, FQNEAQ (reference sequence). Between the trimmed V and J ends, which lost 7 bases and 4 bases, there was a span of 13 bases. The CDR3 DNA reads as TGTGCCAGCACCCTTTGGGGGTCCACTGAAGCTTTCTTT. Its protein product is CASTLWGSTEAFF.

About this clone: This sample also contains other DNA sequences that code for the same CDR3. The rearrangement links TRBV5-1 to TRBJ2-1, with D perhaps TRBD2 (6 bases). Per the germline V gene, CDR1 is SGHRS and CDR2 is YFSETQ. The CDR3 loop spans 15 amino acids. The V and J ends lost 0 bases and 4 bases respectively, with 11 bases between them. This CDR3 is CASSLGLAVYNEQFF. CDR3 nucleotides: TGCGCCAGCAGCTTGGGGTTAGCGGTTTACAATGAGCAGTTCTTC.